One and the same sample provided the 5 T cell receptor beta chains below, sequenced in a study of T cells in localized non-small cell lung cancer. The assay was immunoSEQ multiplex PCR, and TCRdb's table has in-frame clones only and misses some. The sample contains just over 15,000 clones, 87% of which appear only once. This sample comprised peripheral blood mononuclear cells, obtained before any cancer treatment. The receptors derive from a male donor at least 60 years old with stage II lung adenocarcinoma.

This chain links TRBV5-1 with TRBJ2-1; D is perhaps TRBD1 (5 bases). The CDR3 length is 15 residues. V was shortened by 4 bases and J by 0 bases, with 11 bases between the two germline ends. CDR1 and CDR2 from the germline V gene are SGHRS and YFSETQ. CDR3 loop: CASSTDTSSYNEQFF. The CDR3 DNA reads as TGCGCCAGCAGCACGGACACGTCCTCCTACAATGAGCAGTTCTTC.

The chain couples TRBV6-5 to TRBJ2-3; a possible D gene is TRBD2 (6 bases). Germline CDR1 and CDR2: MNHEY and SVGAGI. The CDR3 is 16 residues long. Trimming left V 2 bases short and J 3 bases short, with 15 bases between. As DNA, the CDR3 is TGTGCCAGCAGTTACGCGCTGGAAGGAGGGACAGATACGCAGTATTTT. It encodes CASSYALEGGTDTQYF.

This rearrangement joins TRBV5-1 to TRBJ2-2; D is unclear. Germline V gene sequence: CDR1 SGHRS, CDR2 YFSETQ. The CDR3 totals 13 residues. The V end was cut by 4 bases, the J end by 8 bases, with 12 bases between. The CDR3 bases are TGCGCCAGCAGCCTACTTCGTCCGGGGGAGCTGTTTTTT. Amino acid sequence: CASSLLRPGELFF.

The chain joins TRBV19 to TRBJ2-3; TRBD1 agrees at 8 bases. CDR3 length equals 13 residues. V was pared by 6 bases and J by 8 bases, with 7 bases of the junction left unmatched. CDR1 is LNHDA, CDR2 SQIVND, per germline (reference sequence). The CDR3 loop is CASSTGGPGTQYF. The CDR3 bases are TGTGCCAGTAGCACAGGGGGTCCCGGTACGCAGTATTTT.

This chain joins TRBV21-1 and TRBJ2-7. TRBV21-1 is classified as a pseudogene. CDR3 length: 14 amino acids. The CDR3 DNA sequence: TGTGCCAGCAGCAAGGTCAAGTCGGGGCTTATGAGGTACTTC. Translating it yields CASSKVKSGLMRYF.